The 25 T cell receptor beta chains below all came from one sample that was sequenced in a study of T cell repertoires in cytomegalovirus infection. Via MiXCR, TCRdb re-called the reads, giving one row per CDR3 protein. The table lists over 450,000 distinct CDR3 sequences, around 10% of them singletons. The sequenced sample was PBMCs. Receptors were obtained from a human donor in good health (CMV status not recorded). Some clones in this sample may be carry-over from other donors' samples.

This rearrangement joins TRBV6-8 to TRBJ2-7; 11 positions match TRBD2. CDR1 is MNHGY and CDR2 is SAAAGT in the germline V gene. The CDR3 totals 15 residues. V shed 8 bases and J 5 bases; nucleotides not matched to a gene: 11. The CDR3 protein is CASGVSGGALDEQYF. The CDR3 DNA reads TGTGCCAGCGGCGTTAGCGGGGGGGCTCTGGACGAGCAGTACTTC.

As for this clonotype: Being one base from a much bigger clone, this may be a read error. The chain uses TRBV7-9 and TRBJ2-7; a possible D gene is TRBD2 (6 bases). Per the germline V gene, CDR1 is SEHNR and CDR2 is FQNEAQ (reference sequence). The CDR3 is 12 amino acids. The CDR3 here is CASTPSVYVQYF. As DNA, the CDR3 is TGTGCCAGCACTCCTAGCGTCTACGTGCAGTACTTC.

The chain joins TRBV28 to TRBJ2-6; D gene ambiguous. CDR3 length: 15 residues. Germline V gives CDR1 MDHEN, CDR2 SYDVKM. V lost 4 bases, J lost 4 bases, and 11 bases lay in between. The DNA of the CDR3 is TGTGCCAGCAGTTACGAACCGTCCGGGGCCAACGTCCTGACTTTC. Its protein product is CASSYEPSGANVLTF.

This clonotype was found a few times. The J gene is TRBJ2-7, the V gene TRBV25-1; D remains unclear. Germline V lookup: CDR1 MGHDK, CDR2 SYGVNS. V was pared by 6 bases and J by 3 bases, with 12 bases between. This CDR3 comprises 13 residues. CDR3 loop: CASSDVRSYEQYF. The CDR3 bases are TGTGCCAGCAGCGATGTTCGGAGCTACGAGCAGTACTTC.

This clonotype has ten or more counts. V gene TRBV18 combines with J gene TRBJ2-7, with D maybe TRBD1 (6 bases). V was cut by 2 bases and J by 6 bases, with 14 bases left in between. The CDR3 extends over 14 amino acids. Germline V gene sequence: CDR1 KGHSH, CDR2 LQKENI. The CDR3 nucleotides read TGTGCCAGCTCACCAGGACAGAGAGAAGGCGAGCAGTACTTC. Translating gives CASSPGQREGEQYF.

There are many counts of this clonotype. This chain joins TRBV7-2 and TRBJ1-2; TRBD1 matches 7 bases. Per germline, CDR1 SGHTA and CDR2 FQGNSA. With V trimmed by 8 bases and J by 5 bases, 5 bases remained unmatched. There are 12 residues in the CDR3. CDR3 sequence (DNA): TGTGCCAGCTCCAGGGACAGTTATGGCTACACCTTC. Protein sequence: CASSRDSYGYTF.

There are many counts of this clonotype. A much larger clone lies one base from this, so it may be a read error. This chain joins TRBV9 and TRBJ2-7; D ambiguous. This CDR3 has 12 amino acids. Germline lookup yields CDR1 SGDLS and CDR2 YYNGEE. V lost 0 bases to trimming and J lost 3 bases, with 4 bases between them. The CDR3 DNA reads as TGTGCCAGCAGCGTAGATGGCTACGAGCAGTACTTC. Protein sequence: CASSVDGYEQYF.

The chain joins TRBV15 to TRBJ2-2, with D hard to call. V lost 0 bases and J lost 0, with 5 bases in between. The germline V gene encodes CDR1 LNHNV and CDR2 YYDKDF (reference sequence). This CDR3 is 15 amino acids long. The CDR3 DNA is TGTGCCACCAGCAGAGAAGACGCGAACACCGGGGAGCTGTTTTTT. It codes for CATSREDANTGELFF.

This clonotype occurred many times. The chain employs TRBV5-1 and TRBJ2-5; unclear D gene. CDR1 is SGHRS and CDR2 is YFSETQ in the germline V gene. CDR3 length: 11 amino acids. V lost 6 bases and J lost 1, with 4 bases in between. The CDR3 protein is CASKAQETQYF. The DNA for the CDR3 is TGCGCCAGCAAGGCCCAAGAGACCCAGTACTTC.

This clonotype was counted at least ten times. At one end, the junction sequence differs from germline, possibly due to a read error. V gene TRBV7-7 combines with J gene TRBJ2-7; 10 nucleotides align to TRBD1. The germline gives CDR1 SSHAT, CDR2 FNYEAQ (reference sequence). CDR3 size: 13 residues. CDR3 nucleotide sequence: TGTGCTAGCAGCCCGGACAGGGGGGACGAGCAGTACTTC. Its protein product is CASSPDRGDEQYF.

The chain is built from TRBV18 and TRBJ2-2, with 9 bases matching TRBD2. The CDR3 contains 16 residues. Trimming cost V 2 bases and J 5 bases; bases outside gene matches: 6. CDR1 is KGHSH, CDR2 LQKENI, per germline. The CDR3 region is CASSPSAGGETGELFF. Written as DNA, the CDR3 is TGTGCCAGCTCACCATCAGCGGGAGGTGAAACCGGGGAGCTGTTTTTT.

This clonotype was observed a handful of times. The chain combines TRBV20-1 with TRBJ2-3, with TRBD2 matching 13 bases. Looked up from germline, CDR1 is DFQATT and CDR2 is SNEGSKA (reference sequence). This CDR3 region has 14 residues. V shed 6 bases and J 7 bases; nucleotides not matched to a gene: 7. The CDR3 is CSAKGLAGDYTQYF. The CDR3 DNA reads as TGCAGTGCCAAAGGACTAGCGGGAGATTATACGCAGTATTTT.

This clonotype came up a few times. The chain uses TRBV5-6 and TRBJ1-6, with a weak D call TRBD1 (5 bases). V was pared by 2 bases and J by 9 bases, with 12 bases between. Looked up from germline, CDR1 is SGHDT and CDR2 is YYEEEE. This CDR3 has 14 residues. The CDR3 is CASSFRGVGSPLHF. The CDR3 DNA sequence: TGTGCCAGCAGCTTCCGGGGGGTAGGTTCACCCCTCCACTTT. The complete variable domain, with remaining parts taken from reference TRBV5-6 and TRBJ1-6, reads DAGVTQSPTHLIKTRGQQVTLRCSPKSGHDTVSWYQQALGQGPQFIFQYYEEEERQRGNFPDRFSGHQFPNYSSELNVNALLLGDSALYLCASSFRGVGSPLHFGNGTRLTVT.

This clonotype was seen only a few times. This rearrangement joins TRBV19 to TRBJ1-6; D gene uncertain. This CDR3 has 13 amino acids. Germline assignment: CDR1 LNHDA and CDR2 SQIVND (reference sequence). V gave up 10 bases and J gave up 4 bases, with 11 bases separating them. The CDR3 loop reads CATATAYNSPLHF. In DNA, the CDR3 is TGTGCCACTGCGACTGCGTATAATTCACCCCTCCACTTT.

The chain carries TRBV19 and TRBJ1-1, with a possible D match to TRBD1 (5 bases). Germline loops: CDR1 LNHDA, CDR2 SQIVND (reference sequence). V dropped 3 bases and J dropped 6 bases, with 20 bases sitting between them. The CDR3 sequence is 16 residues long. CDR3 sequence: CASSIGARPQVPEAFF. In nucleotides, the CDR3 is TGTGCCAGTAGTATTGGGGCCAGACCCCAGGTCCCTGAAGCTTTCTTT.

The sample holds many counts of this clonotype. CDR3 nucleotides: TGTGCCAGCAGCTTCCAAGCTAGCCTCCCCTACGAGCAGTACTTC. Protein sequence: CASSFQASLPYEQYF. This rearrangement joins TRBV7-9 to TRBJ2-7; D may be TRBD2 (5 bases). Germline V gene data show CDR1 as SEHNR and CDR2 as FQNEAQ (reference sequence). Trimming cost V 3 bases and J 2 bases, with 14 bases left between them. The CDR3 consists of 15 residues.

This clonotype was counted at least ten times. CDR3 nucleotide sequence: TGTGCCAGCAGGGACGGGGAGCTGTTTTTT. It encodes CASRDGELFF. V is TRBV6-2 or TRBV6-3 and J is TRBJ2-2; no clear D gene. Germline values: CDR1 MNHEY, CDR2 SVGEGT. This CDR3 is built from 10 residues. V lost 6 bases and J lost 7, with 3 bases in between.

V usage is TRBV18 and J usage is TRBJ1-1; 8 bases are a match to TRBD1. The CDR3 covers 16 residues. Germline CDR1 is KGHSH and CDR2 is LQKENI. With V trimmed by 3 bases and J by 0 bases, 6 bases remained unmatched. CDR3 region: CASSPYRGRVNTEAFF. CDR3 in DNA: TGTGCCAGCTCACCCTACAGGGGGAGGGTGAACACTGAAGCTTTCTTT.

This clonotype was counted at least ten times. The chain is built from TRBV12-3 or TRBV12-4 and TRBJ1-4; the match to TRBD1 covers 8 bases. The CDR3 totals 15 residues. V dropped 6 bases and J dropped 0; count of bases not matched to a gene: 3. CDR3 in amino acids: CASSPTGATNEKLFF. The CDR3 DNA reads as TGTGCCAGCAGCCCGACAGGGGCAACTAATGAAAAACTGTTTTTT.

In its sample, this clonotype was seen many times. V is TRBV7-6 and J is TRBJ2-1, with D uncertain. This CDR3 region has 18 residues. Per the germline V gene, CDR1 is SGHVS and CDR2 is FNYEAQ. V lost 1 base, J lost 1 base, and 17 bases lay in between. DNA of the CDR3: TGTGCCAGCAGCTTAGGATTTAGTGTCTCAATGTCCTACAATGAGCAGTTCTTC. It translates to CASSLGFSVSMSYNEQFF.

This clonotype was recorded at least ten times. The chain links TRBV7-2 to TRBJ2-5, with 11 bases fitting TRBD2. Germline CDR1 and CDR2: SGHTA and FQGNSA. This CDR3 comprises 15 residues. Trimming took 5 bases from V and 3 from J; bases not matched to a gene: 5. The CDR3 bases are TGTGCCAGCAGCCCACAGACTAGCGGGAAAGAGACCCAGTACTTC. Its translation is CASSPQTSGKETQYF.

The CDR3 spells CATSSFRGNQPQHF. The CDR3 DNA sequence: TGTGCCACCAGCAGCTTCCGGGGAAATCAGCCCCAGCATTTT. The chain carries TRBV15 and TRBJ1-5; unclear D gene. The CDR3 contains 14 residues. CDR1 is LNHNV and CDR2 is YYDKDF in the germline V gene (reference sequence). Deletions cut 3 bases from V and 4 bases from J, with 10 bases between.

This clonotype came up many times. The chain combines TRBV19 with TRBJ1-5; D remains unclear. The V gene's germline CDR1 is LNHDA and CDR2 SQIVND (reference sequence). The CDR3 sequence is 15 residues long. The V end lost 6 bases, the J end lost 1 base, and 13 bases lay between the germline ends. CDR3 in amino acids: CASSRGWASNQPQHF. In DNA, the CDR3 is TGTGCCAGTAGCCGTGGGTGGGCGAGCAATCAGCCCCAGCATTTT.

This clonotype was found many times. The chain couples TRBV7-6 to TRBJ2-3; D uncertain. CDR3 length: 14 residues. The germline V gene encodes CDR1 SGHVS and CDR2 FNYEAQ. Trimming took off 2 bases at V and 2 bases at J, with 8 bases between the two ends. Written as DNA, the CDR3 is TGTGCCAGCAGCTTACGATACAACACAGATACGCAGTATTTT. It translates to CASSLRYNTDTQYF.

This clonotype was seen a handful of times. This CDR3 is CAWSVPGRLSRNTIYF. The CDR3 region has the DNA TGTGCCTGGAGTGTACCCGGCAGGCTCAGCAGAAACACCATATATTTT. The chain joins TRBV30 to TRBJ1-3; D not certain. From germline, CDR1 is GTSNPN and CDR2 SVGIG (reference sequence). Between the trimmed V and J ends, which lost 0 bases and 5 bases, there was a span of 17 bases. The CDR3 extends over 16 amino acids.